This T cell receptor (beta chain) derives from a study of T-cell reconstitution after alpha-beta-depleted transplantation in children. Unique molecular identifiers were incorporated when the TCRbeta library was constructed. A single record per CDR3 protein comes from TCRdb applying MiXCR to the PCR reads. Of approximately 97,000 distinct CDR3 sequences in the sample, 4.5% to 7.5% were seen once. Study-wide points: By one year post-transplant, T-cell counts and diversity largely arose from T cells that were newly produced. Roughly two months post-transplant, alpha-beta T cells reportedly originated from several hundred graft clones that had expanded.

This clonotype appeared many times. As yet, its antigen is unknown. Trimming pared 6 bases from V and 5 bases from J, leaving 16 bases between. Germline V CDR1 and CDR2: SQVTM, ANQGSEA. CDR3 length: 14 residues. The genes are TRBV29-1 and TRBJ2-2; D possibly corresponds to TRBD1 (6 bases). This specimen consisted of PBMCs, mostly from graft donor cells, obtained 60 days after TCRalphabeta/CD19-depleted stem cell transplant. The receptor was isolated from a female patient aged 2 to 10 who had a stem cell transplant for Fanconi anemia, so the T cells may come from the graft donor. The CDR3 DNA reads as TGCAGCGTGGCGGCTGCAGGGGTAACCGGGGAGCTGTTTTTT. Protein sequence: CSVAAAGVTGELFF.